A selection of T cell receptor beta chains follows, all from one sample in a study of control samples from healthy donors and cancer patients. Method: immunoSEQ multiplex PCR; TCRdb's copy keeps in-frame clones and lacks some. The sample has over 75,000 clones, 70% to 90% seen once. Sequenced input: blood. The source of these receptors is a man younger than 40 in good health. Both conserved end residues are part of each CDR3. Each record gives: V gene, J gene, clone size, D gene, CDR3 DNA, CDR3 protein. A D gene is named only where the DNA matches it firmly. Clone size, where shown, is once, few, many, or a class for clones that have expanded.

v_call: TRBV5-1; j_call: TRBJ2-7; clone_size: .; d_call: .; cdr3_nt: TGCGCCAGCAGCTTGGAGCGCCTTACCTACGAGCAGTACTTC; cdr3_aa: CASSLERLTYEQYF
v_call: TRBV6-5; j_call: TRBJ1-3; clone_size: .; d_call: TRBD1; cdr3_nt: TGTGCCAGCACCGCGACAGGGGCCTCTGGAAACACCATATATTTT; cdr3_aa: CASTATGASGNTIYF
v_call: TRBV5-5; j_call: TRBJ1-1; clone_size: .; d_call: .; cdr3_nt: TGTGCCAGCAGCTTCTCCGAGGGGTACACTGAAGCTTTCTTT; cdr3_aa: CASSFSEGYTEAFF
v_call: TRBV10-3; j_call: TRBJ1-6; clone_size: many; d_call: .; cdr3_nt: TGTGCCATCAGTGTTCAGGGGAACTCACCCCTCCACTTT; cdr3_aa: CAISVQGNSPLHF
v_call: TRBV12-3/TRBV12-4; j_call: TRBJ2-3; clone_size: .; d_call: .; cdr3_nt: TGTGCCAGCAGTATCATTAGCACAGATACGCAGTATTTT; cdr3_aa: CASSIISTDTQYF
v_call: TRBV20-1; j_call: TRBJ1-1; clone_size: .; d_call: .; cdr3_nt: TGCAGTGCTAGTAAACGGGGGGCGAGCACTGAAGCTTTCTTT; cdr3_aa: CSASKRGASTEAFF
v_call: TRBV7-8; j_call: TRBJ1-1; clone_size: few; d_call: TRBD1; cdr3_nt: TGTGCCAGCAGCTTAACCGGGACAGGGGCCTTTGAAGCTTTCTTT; cdr3_aa: CASSLTGTGAFEAFF
v_call: TRBV7-6; j_call: TRBJ2-1; clone_size: once; d_call: .; cdr3_nt: TGTGCCAGCAGCCCACGGGCCTCCCCCAGTGAGCAGTTCTTC; cdr3_aa: CASSPRASPSEQFF
v_call: TRBV10-2; j_call: TRBJ2-5; clone_size: .; d_call: .; cdr3_nt: TGCGCCAGCAGTGAGTCAGAGAAGTTTTTTGAAGAGACCCAGTACTTC; cdr3_aa: CASSESEKFFEETQYF
v_call: TRBV7-3; j_call: TRBJ2-3; clone_size: .; d_call: .; cdr3_nt: TGTGCCAGCAGCTTAGATGGTATTAGTGGGGTTGATGATACGCAGTATTTT; cdr3_aa: CASSLDGISGVDDTQYF
v_call: TRBV18; j_call: TRBJ1-4; clone_size: .; d_call: .; cdr3_nt: TGTGCCAGCTCACCACGGCAGGGAACTAATGAAAAACTGTTTTTT; cdr3_aa: CASSPRQGTNEKLFF
v_call: TRBV5-5; j_call: TRBJ2-2; clone_size: few; d_call: TRBD1; cdr3_nt: TGTGCCAGCAGCTTGGCTCAGGACAGGGTGATGTACGGGGAGCTGTTTTTT; cdr3_aa: CASSLAQDRVMYGELFF
v_call: TRBV19; j_call: TRBJ1-1; clone_size: .; d_call: TRBD1; cdr3_nt: TGTGCCAGTAGTAAGGACAGGGGCTCGAACACTGAAGCTTTCTTT; cdr3_aa: CASSKDRGSNTEAFF
v_call: TRBV6-5; j_call: TRBJ2-7; clone_size: .; d_call: .; cdr3_nt: TGTGCCAGCAGCCCCCGCCAGGGGGGCTACGAGCAGTACTTC; cdr3_aa: CASSPRQGGYEQYF
v_call: TRBV11-2; j_call: TRBJ2-3; clone_size: .; d_call: TRBD2; cdr3_nt: TGTGCCAGCAGCTCGAACTTAGCGGGGGGGCCCGAAGGTGCGCAGTATTTT; cdr3_aa: CASSSNLAGGPEGAQYF
v_call: TRBV18; j_call: TRBJ2-1; clone_size: .; d_call: .; cdr3_nt: TGTGCCAGCTCCCCCAGGGACTTCGCCTACAATGAGCAGTTCTTC; cdr3_aa: CASSPRDFAYNEQFF
v_call: TRBV12-5; j_call: TRBJ2-5; clone_size: .; d_call: .; cdr3_nt: TGTGCTAGTGGCCGCTGGACAGTTAGGGAGGAGACCCAGTACTTC; cdr3_aa: CASGRWTVREETQYF
v_call: TRBV7-9; j_call: TRBJ2-5; clone_size: .; d_call: .; cdr3_nt: TGTGCCAGCAGCTTAGCCCAAGAGACCCAGTACTTC; cdr3_aa: CASSLAQETQYF
v_call: TRBV18; j_call: TRBJ2-2; clone_size: .; d_call: .; cdr3_nt: TGTGCCAGCTCACCACGACAGATGAACACCGGGGAGCTGTTTTTT; cdr3_aa: CASSPRQMNTGELFF
v_call: TRBV5-1; j_call: TRBJ2-7; clone_size: .; d_call: .; cdr3_nt: TGCGCCAGCAGCTTGGCGGCAGGGAAGGACGAGCAGTACTTC; cdr3_aa: CASSLAAGKDEQYF
v_call: TRBV19; j_call: TRBJ2-5; clone_size: .; d_call: .; cdr3_nt: TGTGCCAGTAGTATAGATCTCAGGGCCCGGGAGACCCAGTACTTC; cdr3_aa: CASSIDLRARETQYF
v_call: TRBV11-2; j_call: TRBJ1-5; clone_size: .; d_call: .; cdr3_nt: TGTGCCAGCAGCTCCGACAGGAGCAATCAGCCCCAGCATTTT; cdr3_aa: CASSSDRSNQPQHF
v_call: TRBV30; j_call: TRBJ2-6; clone_size: .; d_call: TRBD1; cdr3_nt: TGTGCCTGGGAGACAGGGTACTTCGCTGGGGCCAACGTCCTGACTTTC; cdr3_aa: CAWETGYFAGANVLTF
v_call: TRBV11-3; j_call: TRBJ1-1; clone_size: .; d_call: .; cdr3_nt: TGTGCCAGCAGCTTAGGCAGGAACACTGAAGCTTTCTTT; cdr3_aa: CASSLGRNTEAFF
v_call: TRBV6-5; j_call: TRBJ1-1; clone_size: .; d_call: .; cdr3_nt: TGTGCCAGCAGTTTGACTTCCCGAGGGCGTGAAGCTTTCTTT; cdr3_aa: CASSLTSRGREAFF
v_call: TRBV9; j_call: TRBJ2-5; clone_size: .; d_call: .; cdr3_nt: TGTGCCAGCAGCGTCGTTGGCTTCCCGGGGGAGACCCAGTACTTC; cdr3_aa: CASSVVGFPGETQYF
v_call: TRBV7-3; j_call: TRBJ1-6; clone_size: few; d_call: .; cdr3_nt: TGTGCCAGCAGCCTTCGGGCCGCTAAGAATTCACCCCTCCACTTT; cdr3_aa: CASSLRAAKNSPLHF
v_call: TRBV7-3; j_call: TRBJ2-1; clone_size: .; d_call: .; cdr3_nt: TGTGCCAGCGGACACACCGGGCCCTACAATGAGCAGTTCTTC; cdr3_aa: CASGHTGPYNEQFF
v_call: TRBV28; j_call: TRBJ2-7; clone_size: .; d_call: TRBD2; cdr3_nt: TGTGCCAGCAGTTCCCCGGCGGGGGTTTTCCACGAGCAGTACTTC; cdr3_aa: CASSSPAGVFHEQYF
v_call: TRBV7-8; j_call: TRBJ2-2; clone_size: .; d_call: .; cdr3_nt: TGTGCCAGCAGCCCCGGGACACAGAACACCGGGGAGCTGTTTTTT; cdr3_aa: CASSPGTQNTGELFF
v_call: TRBV4-1; j_call: TRBJ1-5; clone_size: .; d_call: TRBD1; cdr3_nt: TGCGCCAGCAGCCACATACTTAGACAGGGGGCACAAGGCAATCAGCCCCAGCATTTT; cdr3_aa: CASSHILRQGAQGNQPQHF
v_call: TRBV12-3/TRBV12-4; j_call: TRBJ2-3; clone_size: .; d_call: .; cdr3_nt: TGTGCCAGCAGTTTACGCGGAGATACGCAGTATTTT; cdr3_aa: CASSLRGDTQYF
v_call: TRBV5-1; j_call: TRBJ1-2; clone_size: .; d_call: .; cdr3_nt: TGCGCCAGCAGCCTCGGGGGAGCGTCTAACTATGGCTACACCTTC; cdr3_aa: CASSLGGASNYGYTF
v_call: TRBV6-2/TRBV6-3; j_call: TRBJ2-7; clone_size: few; d_call: TRBD2; cdr3_nt: TGTGCCAGCAGTTACCGCCGCGCTAGCGGGGGGGCAGCCGAGCAGTACTTC; cdr3_aa: CASSYRRASGGAAEQYF
v_call: TRBV2; j_call: TRBJ1-1; clone_size: .; d_call: .; cdr3_nt: TGTGCCAGCAGTGCCCAGGAGAACACTGAAGCTTTCTTT; cdr3_aa: CASSAQENTEAFF
v_call: TRBV5-1; j_call: TRBJ1-1; clone_size: .; d_call: .; cdr3_nt: TGCGCCAGCAGAAGCGCGGCAGGCCTCTCGGCTTTCTTT; cdr3_aa: CASRSAAGLSAFF
v_call: TRBV11-2; j_call: TRBJ1-1; clone_size: .; d_call: .; cdr3_nt: TGTGCCAGCAGCCGTGCGGGTCCTATGAACACTGAAGCTTTCTTT; cdr3_aa: CASSRAGPMNTEAFF
v_call: TRBV24-1; j_call: TRBJ2-5; clone_size: few; d_call: .; cdr3_nt: TGTGCCACCAGTGCCGGCGAGACCCAGTACTTC; cdr3_aa: CATSAGETQYF
v_call: TRBV11-2; j_call: TRBJ2-3; clone_size: .; d_call: .; cdr3_nt: TGTGCCAGCAGCTTAAACCCCTTCGGCACAGATACGCAGTATTTT; cdr3_aa: CASSLNPFGTDTQYF
v_call: TRBV18; j_call: TRBJ1-2; clone_size: .; d_call: TRBD1; cdr3_nt: TGTGCCAGCTCTCAGGACAGGGGCTATGGCTACACCTTC; cdr3_aa: CASSQDRGYGYTF
v_call: TRBV5-6; j_call: TRBJ2-1; clone_size: .; d_call: TRBD2; cdr3_nt: TGTGCCAGCAGCAGCTTACTAGCGGGGGTTACCAATGAGCAGTTCTTC; cdr3_aa: CASSSLLAGVTNEQFF
v_call: TRBV3-1/TRBV3-2; j_call: TRBJ2-2; clone_size: .; d_call: TRBD2; cdr3_nt: TGTGCCAGCAGCCGTCAACCGGGACTAGCGGGGGGGCCTTTATCCGGGGAGCTGTTTTTT; cdr3_aa: CASSRQPGLAGGPLSGELFF
v_call: TRBV18; j_call: TRBJ1-3; clone_size: .; d_call: .; cdr3_nt: TGTGCCAGCTCACCTGGAAACACCATATATTTT; cdr3_aa: CASSPGNTIYF
v_call: TRBV19; j_call: TRBJ2-1; clone_size: .; d_call: TRBD2; cdr3_nt: TGTGCCAGTAGTATTTCGAGGGAGCGGGGGAATGAGCAGTTCTTC; cdr3_aa: CASSISRERGNEQFF
v_call: TRBV30; j_call: TRBJ2-7; clone_size: .; d_call: TRBD2; cdr3_nt: TGTGCCTGGAGGGCCGGGACTAGCGGGGAAGGCTACGAGCAGTACTTC; cdr3_aa: CAWRAGTSGEGYEQYF